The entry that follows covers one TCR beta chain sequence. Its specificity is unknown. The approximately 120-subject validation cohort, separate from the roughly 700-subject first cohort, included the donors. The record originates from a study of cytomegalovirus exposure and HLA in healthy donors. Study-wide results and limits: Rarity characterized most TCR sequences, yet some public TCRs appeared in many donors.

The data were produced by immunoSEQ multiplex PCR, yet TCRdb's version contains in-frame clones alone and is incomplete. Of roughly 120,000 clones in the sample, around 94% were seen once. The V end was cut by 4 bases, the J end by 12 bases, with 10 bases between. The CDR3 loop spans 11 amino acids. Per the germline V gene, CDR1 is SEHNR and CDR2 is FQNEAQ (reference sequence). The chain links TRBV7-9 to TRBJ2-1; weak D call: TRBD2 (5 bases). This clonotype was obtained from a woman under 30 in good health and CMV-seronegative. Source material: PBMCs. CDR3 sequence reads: CASSSDGGQFF. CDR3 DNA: TGTGCCAGCAGCTCGGACGGAGGGCAGTTCTTC.